The rows below give T cell receptor beta chains drawn from one sample of a study of T cell changes during pregnancy in multiple sclerosis. Some clones are missing from TCRdb's copy, which holds only in-frame ones; the method was immunoSEQ multiplex PCR. The sample gives 90,000 or so clones, around 93% of which show up once; roughly 1.9% is in the top ten. Source: peripheral blood, taken in the first trimester of pregnancy. The source of these receptors is a female donor in good health, enrolled as a control in a pregnancy study. The CDR3 runs from the conserved cysteine through the conserved F or W. Each record gives: D gene, V gene, J gene, clone size, CDR3 DNA, CDR3 protein. A D gene is named only where the DNA matches it firmly. The listing skips clone size in some rows; elsewhere it reads once, few, many or a size class.

d_gene: NA; v_gene: TRBV6-5; j_gene: TRBJ2-1; abundance: few; CDR3nt: TGTGCCAGCAGTCTCCTTGGGGCCAATGAGCAGTTCTTC; CDR3aa: CASSLLGANEQFF
d_gene: NA; v_gene: TRBV27; j_gene: TRBJ2-3; abundance: NA; CDR3nt: TGTGCCAGCAGTTTTCGGGGGGCTGCAGATACGCAGTATTTT; CDR3aa: CASSFRGAADTQYF
d_gene: TRBD1; v_gene: TRBV11-2; j_gene: TRBJ1-3; abundance: once; CDR3nt: TGTGCCAGCAGCACCCGGGACAGTCACTCTGGAAACACCATATATTTT; CDR3aa: CASSTRDSHSGNTIYF
d_gene: TRBD2; v_gene: TRBV7-2; j_gene: TRBJ2-3; abundance: NA; CDR3nt: TGTGCCAGCAGCTCCTGGACTAGCGGGGTCACAGATACGCAGTATTTT; CDR3aa: CASSSWTSGVTDTQYF
d_gene: TRBD1; v_gene: TRBV7-8; j_gene: TRBJ1-5; abundance: NA; CDR3nt: TGTGCCAGCTCCCAGCAGGGGGGCGGTGGCAATCAGCCCCAGCATTTT; CDR3aa: CASSQQGGGGNQPQHF
d_gene: NA; v_gene: TRBV20-1; j_gene: TRBJ1-2; abundance: NA; CDR3nt: TGCAGTGCCGCTACAGGCTATGGCTACACCTTC; CDR3aa: CSAATGYGYTF
d_gene: NA; v_gene: TRBV5-4; j_gene: TRBJ1-3; abundance: NA; CDR3nt: TGTGCCAGCCAGTCGGGAAACACCATATATTTT; CDR3aa: CASQSGNTIYF
d_gene: NA; v_gene: TRBV15; j_gene: TRBJ2-4; abundance: few; CDR3nt: TGTGCCACCAGCAGAGAAGCAGGGATAAACATTCAGTACTTC; CDR3aa: CATSREAGINIQYF
d_gene: TRBD1; v_gene: TRBV5-1; j_gene: TRBJ2-7; abundance: NA; CDR3nt: TGCGCCAGCAGCTCACCGGGACAGTACGAGCAGTACTTC; CDR3aa: CASSSPGQYEQYF
d_gene: NA; v_gene: TRBV6-5; j_gene: TRBJ2-5; abundance: NA; CDR3nt: TGTGCCAGCAGTTATAACAGTTATACGGAGACCCAGTACTTC; CDR3aa: CASSYNSYTETQYF
d_gene: NA; v_gene: TRBV15; j_gene: TRBJ1-4; abundance: NA; CDR3nt: TGTGCCACCAGCAGGAGGGGGAGGGATAATGAAAAACTGTTTTTT; CDR3aa: CATSRRGRDNEKLFF
d_gene: TRBD1; v_gene: TRBV5-6; j_gene: TRBJ1-1; abundance: NA; CDR3nt: TGTGCCAGCAGCTTCACGACAGGGGGCCTTACTGAAGCTTTCTTT; CDR3aa: CASSFTTGGLTEAFF
d_gene: NA; v_gene: TRBV6-5; j_gene: TRBJ2-2; abundance: NA; CDR3nt: TGTGCCAGCAGTTATGAGACCGGGGAGCTGTTTTTT; CDR3aa: CASSYETGELFF
d_gene: NA; v_gene: TRBV6-1; j_gene: TRBJ1-6; abundance: once; CDR3nt: TGTGCCAGCAGTGAATCCGGCAGGGTCAATTCACCCCTCCACTTT; CDR3aa: CASSESGRVNSPLHF
d_gene: TRBD1; v_gene: TRBV7-8; j_gene: TRBJ1-6; abundance: NA; CDR3nt: TGTGCCAGCAGCTCCGGGACAGCAACTTATAATTCACCCCTCCACTTT; CDR3aa: CASSSGTATYNSPLHF
d_gene: NA; v_gene: TRBV7-8; j_gene: TRBJ2-2; abundance: NA; CDR3nt: TGTGCCAGCAGCTCCCTAGCGACCGGGGAGCTGTTTTTT; CDR3aa: CASSSLATGELFF
d_gene: TRBD2; v_gene: TRBV5-1; j_gene: TRBJ2-2; abundance: once; CDR3nt: TGCGCCAGCAGCCGGCGACTAGCGCAAGAGAACACCGGGGAGCTGTTTTTT; CDR3aa: CASSRRLAQENTGELFF
d_gene: NA; v_gene: TRBV9; j_gene: TRBJ1-2; abundance: NA; CDR3nt: TGTGCCAGCAGCGTAGAGGACAAACTCATCTATGGCTACACCTTC; CDR3aa: CASSVEDKLIYGYTF
d_gene: TRBD1; v_gene: TRBV19; j_gene: TRBJ1-1; abundance: NA; CDR3nt: TGTGCCGGGACAGGGGTTCGGGAAGCTTTCTTT; CDR3aa: CAGTGVREAFF
d_gene: NA; v_gene: TRBV6-5; j_gene: TRBJ1-2; abundance: NA; CDR3nt: TGTGCCAGCAGTCCCCCCCCAGGGTTGGGGGGCTACACCTTC; CDR3aa: CASSPPPGLGGYTF
d_gene: NA; v_gene: TRBV5-4; j_gene: TRBJ2-2; abundance: NA; CDR3nt: TGTGCCAGCAGCCTCCCAGCGGGGAACACCGGGGAGCTGTTTTTT; CDR3aa: CASSLPAGNTGELFF
d_gene: TRBD2; v_gene: TRBV4-3; j_gene: TRBJ2-2; abundance: NA; CDR3nt: TGCGCCAGCAGCCAATACCCCTCAGGAAGCGGGGGGTACACCGGGGAGCTGTTTTTT; CDR3aa: CASSQYPSGSGGYTGELFF
d_gene: NA; v_gene: TRBV7-9; j_gene: TRBJ1-1; abundance: NA; CDR3nt: TGTGCCAGCAGCCGGACAGTGAACACTGAAGCTTTCTTT; CDR3aa: CASSRTVNTEAFF